The 10 T cell receptor beta chains below all came from one sample that was sequenced in a study of blood T cells in healthy people across ages. The second PCR ran roughly 7 to 11 cycles with a sample-barcoded 5' primer and J-beta primers. TCRdb processed the 5' RACE reads anew with MiXCR; each CDR3 protein has one entry. The sample yields approximately 700,000 distinct CDR3 sequences, roughly 32% seen once. Sequenced: blood. The origin of the receptors is a woman of 80 years or more in good health.

J is TRBJ2-7 and V is TRBV2, with D maybe TRBD1 (5 bases). From germline, CDR1 is SNHLY and CDR2 FYNNEI. V shed 7 bases and J shed 1 base, with 8 bases lying between them. The CDR3 runs to 12 residues. CDR3 in DNA: TGTGCCAGCAAAACAGGTTCCTACGAGCAGTACTTC. Translated, it gives CASKTGSYEQYF.

To note about this clonotype: A single base separates this from a much larger clone, so it may be a read error. This chain joins TRBV5-6 and TRBJ2-1; perhaps D is TRBD1 or TRBD2 (6 bases each). Germline V gene lookup returns CDR1 SGHDT and CDR2 YYEEEE. The CDR3 sequence is 17 residues long. The CDR3 here is CASSLGTGAISYSEQFF. Here the CDR3 DNA reads TGTGCCAGCAGCTTGGGTACGGGGGCCATCTCCTACAGTGAGCAGTTCTTC.

This clonotype showed up many times. The CDR3 DNA reads as TGTGCCAGCAGCCCCCGACCCTGGGACGAGCAGTACTTC. Its protein product is CASSPRPWDEQYF. The chain is built from TRBV7-3 and TRBJ2-7; D gene ambiguous. This CDR3 is built from 13 residues. From germline, CDR1 is SGHTA and CDR2 FQGTGA. Trimming removed 5 bases from V and 5 bases from J, with 13 bases in between.

Only a few counts were recorded for this clonotype. This rearrangement joins TRBV30 to TRBJ1-5; perhaps TRBD1 as D (5 bases). Germline CDR1 GTSNPN, CDR2 SVGIG (reference sequence). V gave up 0 bases and J gave up 0 bases, with 12 bases separating them. The CDR3 is 16 amino acids. CDR3: CAWSVPWQGSNQPQHF. CDR3 nucleotides: TGTGCCTGGAGTGTCCCTTGGCAGGGTAGCAATCAGCCCCAGCATTTT.

This clonotype occurred a few times. This sequence may be a read error, since a much larger clone differs from it by one base. The rearrangement links TRBV2 to TRBJ2-4; possibly TRBD1 for D (5 bases). The CDR3 extends over 14 amino acids. Germline CDR1 and CDR2: SNHLY and FYNNEI. The CDR3 DNA is TGTGCCAGTAAGACAGACTTAGCCAAAAACATTCGGTACTTC. It yields the protein CASKTDLAKNIRYF.

The chain links TRBV7-3 to TRBJ2-1; 8 nucleotides line up with TRBD1. CDR3 length equals 15 residues. CDR1 and CDR2 from the germline V gene are SGHTA and FQGTGA. V trimming: 5 bases; J trimming: 3 bases; junction bases outside the gene matches: 6. This CDR3 is CASSAGTGNYNEQFF. The CDR3 coding sequence is TGTGCCAGCAGCGCTGGGACAGGAAACTACAATGAGCAGTTCTTC.

This clonotype was seen a handful of times. V usage is TRBV4-1 and J usage is TRBJ2-4; 11 bases map to TRBD2. This CDR3 is built from 16 residues. With 0 bases clipped from V and 7 bases from J, the junction kept 5 bases outside the gene matches. CDR1 MGHRA and CDR2 YSYEKL come from the germline V gene. The CDR3 bases are TGCGCCAGCAGCCAAGAGTCGACTAGCGGGACGAACATTCAGTACTTC. Amino acid sequence: CASSQESTSGTNIQYF.

This chain uses TRBV15 with TRBJ1-1; D is undetermined. V dropped 4 bases and J dropped 5 bases, with 20 bases sitting between them. The CDR3 has 16 residues. Germline V gives CDR1 LNHNV, CDR2 YYDKDF (reference sequence). For the CDR3, the DNA is TGTGCCACCAGCACTCCGTCTAGGACGGGCAATACTGAAGCTTTCTTT. Translated, it gives CATSTPSRTGNTEAFF.

The CDR3 loop is CASSVDTANTGELFF. In DNA form, the CDR3 reads TGTGCCAGCAGCGTTGACACAGCGAACACCGGGGAGCTGTTTTTT. The chain employs TRBV9 and TRBJ2-2; D unclear. CDR1 is SGDLS and CDR2 is YYNGEE in the germline V gene. Between the trimmed V and J ends, which lost 2 bases and 0 bases, there was a span of 8 bases. The CDR3 contains 15 residues.

Regarding this clonotype: Likely a read error: the CDR3 ends without its conserved phenylalanine or tryptophan. The limits of the CDR3 on the DNA are not certain, so only TCRdb's listed CDR3 is given. This sequence joins TRBV3-1 and TRBJ2-1. Germline CDR1 LGHDT, CDR2 YNNKEL (reference sequence). The CDR3 contains 14 residues when both ends are counted. The CDR3 sequence is CASSQDPRFYTFGS.